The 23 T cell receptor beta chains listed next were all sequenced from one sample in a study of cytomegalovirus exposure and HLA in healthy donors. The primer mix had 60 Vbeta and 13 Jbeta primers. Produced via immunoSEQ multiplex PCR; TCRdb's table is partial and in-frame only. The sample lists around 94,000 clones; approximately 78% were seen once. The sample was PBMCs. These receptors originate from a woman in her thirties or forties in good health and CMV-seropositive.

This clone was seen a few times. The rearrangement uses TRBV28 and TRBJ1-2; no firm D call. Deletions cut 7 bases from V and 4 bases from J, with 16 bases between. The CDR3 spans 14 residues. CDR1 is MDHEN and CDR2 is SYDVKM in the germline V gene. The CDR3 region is CASTINSGSYGYTF. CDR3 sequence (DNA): TGTGCCAGCACCATTAACAGCGGCTCCTATGGCTACACCTTC.

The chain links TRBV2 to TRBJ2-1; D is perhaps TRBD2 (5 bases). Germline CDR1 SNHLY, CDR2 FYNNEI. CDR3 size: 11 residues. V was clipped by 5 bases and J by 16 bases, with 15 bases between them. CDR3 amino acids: CASSSGIVHFF. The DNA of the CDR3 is TGTGCCAGCAGTTCCGGGATAGTTCATTTCTTC.

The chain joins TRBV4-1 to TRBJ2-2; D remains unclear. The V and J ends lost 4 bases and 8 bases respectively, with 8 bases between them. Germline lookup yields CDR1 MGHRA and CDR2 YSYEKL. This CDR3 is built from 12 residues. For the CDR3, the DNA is TGCGCCAGCAGCCGTCTGGAGGGGGAGCTGTTTTTT. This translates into CASSRLEGELFF.

The CDR3 sequence: CASSLESGRDNEQFF. The CDR3 DNA sequence: TGCGCCAGCAGCTTGGAAAGCGGGAGGGACAATGAGCAGTTCTTC. The rearrangement links TRBV5-1 to TRBJ2-1, with 10 bases matching TRBD2. Unmatched junction bases numbered 2, after V lost 0 bases and J lost 5 bases. The CDR3 sequence is 15 residues long. From germline, CDR1 is SGHRS and CDR2 YFSETQ.

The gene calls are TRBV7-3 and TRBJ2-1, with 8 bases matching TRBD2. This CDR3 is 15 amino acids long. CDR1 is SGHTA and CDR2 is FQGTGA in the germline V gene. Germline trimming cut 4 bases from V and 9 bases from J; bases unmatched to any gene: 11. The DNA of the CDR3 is TGTGCCAGCAGCTCAATCGGACTAGCCCGCGGTGAGCAGTTCTTC. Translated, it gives CASSSIGLARGEQFF.

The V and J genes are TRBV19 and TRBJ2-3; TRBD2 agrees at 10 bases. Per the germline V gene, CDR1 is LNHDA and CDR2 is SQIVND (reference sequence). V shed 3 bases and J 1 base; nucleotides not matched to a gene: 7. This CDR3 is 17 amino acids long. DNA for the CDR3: TGTGCCAGTAGTATCGGTTCCGGGACTAGCGGCACAGATACGCAGTATTTT. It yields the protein CASSIGSGTSGTDTQYF. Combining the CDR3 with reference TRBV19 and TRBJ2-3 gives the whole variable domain DGGITQSPKYLFRKEGQNVTLSCEQNLNHDAMYWYRQDPGQGLRLIYYSQIVNDFQKGDIAEGYSVSREKKESFPLTVTSAQKNPTAFYLCASSIGSGTSGTDTQYFGPGTRLTVL.

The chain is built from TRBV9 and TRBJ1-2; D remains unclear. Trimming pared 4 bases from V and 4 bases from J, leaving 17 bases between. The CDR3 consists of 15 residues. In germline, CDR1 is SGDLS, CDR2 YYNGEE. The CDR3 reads CASSQRVSSRYGYTF. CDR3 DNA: TGTGCCAGCAGCCAACGGGTCTCAAGTCGCTATGGCTACACCTTC.

CDR3 region: CASGTGALGTGELFF. DNA for the CDR3: TGCGCCAGCGGTACAGGGGCCCTGGGCACCGGGGAGCTGTTTTTT. The chain employs TRBV5-1 and TRBJ2-2, with TRBD1 matching 7 bases. CDR1 and CDR2 from the germline V gene are SGHRS and YFSETQ. The CDR3 is made up of 15 amino acids. The V segment lost 7 bases and the J segment 4 bases; nucleotides outside the gene matches: 10. The full variable domain, completed using reference TRBV5-1 and TRBJ2-2, is KAGVTQTPRYLIKTRGQQVTLSCSPISGHRSVSWYQQTPGQGLQFLFEYFSETQRNKGNFPGRFSGRQFSNSRSEMNVSTLELGDSALYLCASGTGALGTGELFFGEGSRLTVL.

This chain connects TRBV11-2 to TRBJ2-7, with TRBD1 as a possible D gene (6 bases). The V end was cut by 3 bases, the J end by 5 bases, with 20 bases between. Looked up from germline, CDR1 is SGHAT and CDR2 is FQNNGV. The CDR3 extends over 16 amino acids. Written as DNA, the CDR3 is TGTGCCAGCAGCTTGTGGGGGCAGGGGACGACCCACGAGCAGTACTTC. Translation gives CASSLWGQGTTHEQYF.

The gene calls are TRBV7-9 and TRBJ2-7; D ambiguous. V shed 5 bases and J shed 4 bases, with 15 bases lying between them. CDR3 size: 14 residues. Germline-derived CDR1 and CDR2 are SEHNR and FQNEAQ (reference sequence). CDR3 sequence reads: CASSQEGALYEQYF. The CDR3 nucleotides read TGTGCCAGCAGCCAAGAAGGAGCTCTATACGAGCAGTACTTC.

CDR3 coding DNA: TGTGCCAGTAGTACGACAGCCGATAATCAGCCCCAGCATTTT. This translates into CASSTTADNQPQHF. The rearrangement links TRBV19 to TRBJ1-5; D might be TRBD1 (5 bases). Trimming left V 4 bases short and J 4 bases short, with 11 bases between. In germline, CDR1 is LNHDA, CDR2 SQIVND (reference sequence). The CDR3 is 14 residues long.

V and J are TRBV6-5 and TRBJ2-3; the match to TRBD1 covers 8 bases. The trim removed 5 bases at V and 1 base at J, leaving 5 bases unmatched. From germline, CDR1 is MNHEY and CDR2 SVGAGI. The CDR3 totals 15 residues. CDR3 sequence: CASSRAGQGTDTQYF. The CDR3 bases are TGTGCCAGCAGTCGGGCGGGACAGGGCACAGATACGCAGTATTTT.

The CDR3 region has the DNA TGTGCCAGCCGTTTCAAAGGACAGAGCACAGATACGCAGTATTTT. Translated, it gives CASRFKGQSTDTQYF. The chain is built from TRBV19 and TRBJ2-3; possible D gene TRBD1, 6 bases. Germline CDR1 is LNHDA and CDR2 is SQIVND (reference sequence). The V end was cut by 9 bases, the J end by 0 bases, with 16 bases between. This CDR3 has 15 amino acids.

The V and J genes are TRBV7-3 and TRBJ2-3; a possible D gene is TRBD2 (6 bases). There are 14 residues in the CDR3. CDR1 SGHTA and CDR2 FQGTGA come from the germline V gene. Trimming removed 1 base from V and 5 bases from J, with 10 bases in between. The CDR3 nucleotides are TGTGCCAGCAGCTTAAACCCAGCGGGAGATACGCAGTATTTT. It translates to CASSLNPAGDTQYF.

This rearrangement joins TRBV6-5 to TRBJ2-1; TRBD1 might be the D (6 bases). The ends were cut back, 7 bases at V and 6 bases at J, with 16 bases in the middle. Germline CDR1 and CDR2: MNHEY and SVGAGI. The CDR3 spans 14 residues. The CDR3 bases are TGTGCCAGCACCACCAGGGGACGTATCAATGAGCAGTTCTTC. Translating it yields CASTTRGRINEQFF.

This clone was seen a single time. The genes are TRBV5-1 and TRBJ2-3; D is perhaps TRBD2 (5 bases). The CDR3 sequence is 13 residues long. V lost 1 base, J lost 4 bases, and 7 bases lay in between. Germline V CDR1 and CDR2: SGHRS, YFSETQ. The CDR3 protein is CASSLNGADTQYF. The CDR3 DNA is TGCGCCAGCAGCTTGAACGGGGCAGATACGCAGTATTTT.

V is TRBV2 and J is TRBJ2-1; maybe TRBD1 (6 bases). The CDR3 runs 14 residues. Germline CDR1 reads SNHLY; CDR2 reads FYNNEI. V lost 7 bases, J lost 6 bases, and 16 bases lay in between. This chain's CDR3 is CASIGGTISNEQFF. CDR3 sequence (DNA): TGTGCCAGCATTGGGGGCACTATCTCCAATGAGCAGTTCTTC.

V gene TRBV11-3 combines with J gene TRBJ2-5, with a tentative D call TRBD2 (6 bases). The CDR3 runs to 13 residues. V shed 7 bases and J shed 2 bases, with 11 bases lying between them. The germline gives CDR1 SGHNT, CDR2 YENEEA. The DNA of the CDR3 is TGTGCCAGCACCCCGGGGGAACAAGAGACCCAGTACTTC. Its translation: CASTPGEQETQYF. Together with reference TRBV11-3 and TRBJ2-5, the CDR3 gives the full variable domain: EAGVVQSPRYKIIEKKQPVAFWCNPISGHNTLYWYLQNLGQGPELLIRYENEEAVDDSQLPKDRFSAERLKGVDSTLKIQPAELGDSAVYLCASTPGEQETQYFGPGTRLLVL.

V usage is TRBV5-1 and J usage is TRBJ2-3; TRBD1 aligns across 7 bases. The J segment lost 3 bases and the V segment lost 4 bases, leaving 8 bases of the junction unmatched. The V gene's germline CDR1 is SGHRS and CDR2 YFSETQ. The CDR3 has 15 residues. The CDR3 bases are TGCGCCAGCAGCCTAGGGACAGTTAGTACAGATACGCAGTATTTT. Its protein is CASSLGTVSTDTQYF.

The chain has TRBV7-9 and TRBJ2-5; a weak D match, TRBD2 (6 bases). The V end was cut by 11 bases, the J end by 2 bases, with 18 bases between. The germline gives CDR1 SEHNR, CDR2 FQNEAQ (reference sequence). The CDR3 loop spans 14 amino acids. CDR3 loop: CALSGRGAQETQYF. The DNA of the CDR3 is TGTGCCCTCAGCGGGCGTGGGGCGCAAGAGACCCAGTACTTC.

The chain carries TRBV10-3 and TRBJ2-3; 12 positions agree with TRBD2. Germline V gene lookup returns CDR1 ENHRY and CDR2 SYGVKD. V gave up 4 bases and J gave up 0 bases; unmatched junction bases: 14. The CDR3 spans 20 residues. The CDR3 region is CAISGGTGLAGRGSTDTQYF. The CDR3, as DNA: TGTGCCATCAGTGGGGGGACCGGACTAGCGGGACGAGGTAGCACAGATACGCAGTATTTT.

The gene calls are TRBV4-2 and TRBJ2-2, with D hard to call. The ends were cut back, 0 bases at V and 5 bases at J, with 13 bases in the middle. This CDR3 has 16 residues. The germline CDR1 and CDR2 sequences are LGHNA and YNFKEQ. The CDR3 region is CASSQDSHSYTGELFF. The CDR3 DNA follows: TGTGCCAGCAGCCAAGACAGCCACAGCTATACCGGGGAGCTGTTTTTT.

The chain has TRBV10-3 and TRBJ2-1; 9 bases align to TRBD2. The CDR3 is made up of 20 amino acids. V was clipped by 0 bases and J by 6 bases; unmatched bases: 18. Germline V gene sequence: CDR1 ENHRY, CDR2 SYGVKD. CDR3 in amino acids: CAISESLLRAAGGPGNEQFF. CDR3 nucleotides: TGTGCCATCAGTGAGTCGCTTCTTAGGGCTGCGGGAGGGCCGGGCAATGAGCAGTTCTTC.